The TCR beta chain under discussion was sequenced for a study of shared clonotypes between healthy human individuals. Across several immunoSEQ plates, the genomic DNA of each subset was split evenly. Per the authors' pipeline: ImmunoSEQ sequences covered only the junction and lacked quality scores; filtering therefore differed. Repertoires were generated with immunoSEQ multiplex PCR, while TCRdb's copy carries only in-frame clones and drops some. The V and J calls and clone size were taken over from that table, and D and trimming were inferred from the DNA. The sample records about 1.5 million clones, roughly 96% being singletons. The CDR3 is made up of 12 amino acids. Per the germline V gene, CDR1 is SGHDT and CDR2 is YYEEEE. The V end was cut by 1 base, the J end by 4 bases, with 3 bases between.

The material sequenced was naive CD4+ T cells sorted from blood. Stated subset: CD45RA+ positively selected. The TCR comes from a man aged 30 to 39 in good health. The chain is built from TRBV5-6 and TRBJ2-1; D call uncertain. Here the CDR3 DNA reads TGTGCCAGCAGCTTGCGGTACAATGAGCAGTTCTTC. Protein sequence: CASSLRYNEQFF.